This record covers a single TCR beta chain. Its target is not known. Sequencing was performed with immunoSEQ multiplex PCR; in TCRdb, only in-frame clones are kept and a portion is missing. Altogether approximately 150,000 clones are present, around 90% being singletons, with the ten largest covering around 5%. This entry comes from a study of T cell responses to AZD1222 COVID-19 vaccine. Study observations and caveats: Baseline serology detected seropositivity in only six AZD1222 recipients. Reports say nearly half of spike-specific TCRs go after unmutated variant regions.

The CDR3 runs to 14 residues. Germline lookup yields CDR1 LGHDT and CDR2 YNNKEL (reference sequence). Trimming pared 0 bases from V and 7 bases from J, leaving 12 bases between. This chain uses TRBV3-1 (or the pseudogene TRBV3-2) with TRBJ1-1; D not certain. The TCR originated in an adult who received the MenACWY meningococcal vaccine as a control. Sequenced here: peripheral blood, sampled 28 days after the second dose of the MenACWY control vaccine. This CDR3 is CASSQDPGFGEAFF. CDR3 DNA sequence: TGTGCCAGCAGCCAAGATCCCGGGTTCGGTGAAGCTTTCTTT.